These 2 T cell receptor beta chains came from one sample sequenced in a study of blood T cell repertoires in COVID-19. Only in-frame clones appear in the TCRdb table, and some are missing; sequencing was by immunoSEQ multiplex PCR. The sample contains over 250,000 clones, roughly 88% of which appear only once. Sequenced input: peripheral blood. Source of these receptors: a woman aged 70-85 years with acute or convalescent COVID-19.

The rearrangement links TRBV4-2 to TRBJ2-7; 7 positions match TRBD2. The CDR3 totals 16 residues. J was trimmed by 0 bases and V by 0 bases; bases with no gene match: 5. Germline CDR1 LGHNA, CDR2 YNFKEQ. The CDR3 spells CASSQDRWTSSYEQYF. CDR3 in DNA: TGTGCCAGCAGCCAAGATCGCTGGACTAGCTCCTACGAGCAGTACTTC.

This clone has only a few counts. The rearrangement links TRBV5-1 to TRBJ2-3; possible D gene TRBD2, 6 bases. The germline V and J ends were trimmed by 3 bases and 0 bases, with 23 bases remaining between them. This CDR3 is 19 amino acids long. Looked up from germline, CDR1 is SGHRS and CDR2 is YFSETQ. CDR3 nucleotides: TGCGCCAGCAGCTGGGGTGCGGGGCCTCCACTTCGGAGCACAGATACGCAGTATTTT. Amino acids: CASSWGAGPPLRSTDTQYF.